The clone carrying this T cell receptor beta chain was seen a handful of times. These data come from a study of blood T cell repertoires in COVID-19. Sequenced by immunoSEQ multiplex PCR; TCRdb stores in-frame clones only, minus some. This sample has 150,000 to 200,000 clones; roughly 79% occur once, and the top ten carry 11%. Germline V gene lookup returns CDR1 SEHNR and CDR2 FQNEAQ (reference sequence). The CDR3 length is 13 residues. V was clipped by 3 bases and J by 4 bases, with 7 bases between them. The rearrangement uses TRBV7-9 and TRBJ2-1; D is ambiguous. The sequence was collected from a middle-aged woman with COVID-19, enrolled during active disease. The specimen was peripheral blood. Written as DNA, the CDR3 is TGTGCCAGCAGCTTCTCTCTTTACAATGAGCAGTTCTTC. Its translation: CASSFSLYNEQFF.